This T cell receptor beta chain derives from a study of blood T cell repertoires in COVID-19 (dated by TCRdb to about 2020). In the study overall: Samples from collaborators originated in the United States, Italy and Spain and spanned both the acute and convalescent phases of COVID-19. The repertoires were released in a freely available public database meant as a resource for research on the immune response to SARS-CoV-2. Samples were obtained from the ongoing ImmuneRACE study (first 160 participants) and from 1,000 to 1,500 subjects provided by 6 global collaborators. The prospective study material was composed of cDNA or gDNA derived from T cells, B-cell-depleted T cells, or PBMCs. Where available, HLA class I and class II types were taken from metadata supplied by the sample provider and were not determined by assay-based typing. Nearly every sample came with metadata listing a de-identified subject ID, COVID-19 status, age in years and sex. Subjects who had been exposed to COVID-19, were actively infected with it, or had recovered from it provided the deeply sampled blood TCRbeta repertoires that made up the dataset.

TCRbeta CDR3 regions were amplified from genomic DNA using the immunoSEQ Assay, a bias-controlled multiplex PCR. The paper's data handling went like this. Within the assay, amplification of reference gene primers was used to estimate how many nucleated cells each sample contained. To quantify the absolute abundance of each unique TCRbeta CDR3 rearrangement, sequence reads were collapsed and filtered. For each sample, productive Simpson clonality was calculated as the square root of Simpson's diversity index over productive rearrangements. TCRdb obtained this table from immuneACCESS and retained in-frame rearrangements with V and J assigned. These tables miss some clones; where compared with another copy, unresolved V genes account for less than half of the shortfall, and the remainder is unexplained. V and J calls and clone size are given by that table; D and trimming were obtained from the DNA. Across this sample there are over 400,000 clones, with approximately 85% seen only once. 3.2% of the sample is in the top ten clones.

The CDR3 runs 14 amino acids, cysteine and phenylalanine included. Solely the CDR3 DNA is kept, with 42 bases framed from the first base. At the junction V is shortened by 3 bases and J by 1 base, with 9 bases in between. Via the germline V gene (reference sequence), CDR1 is LNHDA and CDR2 SQIVND. Whole blood was collected in K2EDTA tubes by collaborating institutions according to the institutions' own protocols. For TCRbeta analysis, collaborators shipped samples as frozen whole blood, isolated PBMCs, or DNA extracted from either of those sample types. Study-wide conclusions, independent of this receptor: The amount of clinical and demographic metadata varied by source and participant and was provided uncurated.

Details on this clone: Its specific antigen is unknown. No much larger clonotype is one base removed from it; base qualities were not supplied.

The sample comprised peripheral blood. This chain joins TRBV19 to TRBJ2-5, with TRBD1 tentatively as D gene (6 bases match). The receptor's source is a human donor in a cohort sampled during active COVID-19. The DNA sequence follows: TGTGCCAGTAGTATCGGACAGATCCAAGAGACCCAGTACTTC. It codes for CASSIGQIQETQYF.